This T cell receptor beta chain was sequenced for a study of blood T cell repertoires in COVID-19. Per germline, CDR1 SGHTA and CDR2 FQGNSA. The CDR3 sequence is 15 residues long. Trimming removed 5 bases at V and 6 bases at J, with 17 bases between. TCRdb keeps only in-frame clones here, not all; method: immunoSEQ multiplex PCR. The data contain over 14,000 clones, roughly four fifths of them singletons. The material sequenced was peripheral blood. This rearrangement joins TRBV7-2 to TRBJ2-1, with D possibly being TRBD1 (6 bases). The origin of this receptor is a man between 60 and 75 years old with acute or convalescent COVID-19. The DNA for the CDR3 is TGTGCCAGCAGCCAGGGACAAATGGTTACCAATGAGCAGTTCTTC. This encodes CASSQGQMVTNEQFF.